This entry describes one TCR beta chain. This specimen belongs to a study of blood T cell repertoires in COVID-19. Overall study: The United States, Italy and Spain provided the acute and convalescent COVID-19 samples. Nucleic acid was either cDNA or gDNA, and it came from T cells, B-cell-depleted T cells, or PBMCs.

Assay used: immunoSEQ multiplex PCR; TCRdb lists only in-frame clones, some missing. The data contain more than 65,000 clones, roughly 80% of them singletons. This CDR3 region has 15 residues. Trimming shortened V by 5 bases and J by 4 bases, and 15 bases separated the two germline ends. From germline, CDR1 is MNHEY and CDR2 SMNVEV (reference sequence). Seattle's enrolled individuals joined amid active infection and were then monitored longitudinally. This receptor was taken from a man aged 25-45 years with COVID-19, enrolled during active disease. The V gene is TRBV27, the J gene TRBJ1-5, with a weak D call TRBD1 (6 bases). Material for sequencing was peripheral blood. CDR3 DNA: TGTGCCAGCAGTCCCTGGCCAGGGGCGAATCAGCCCCAGCATTTT. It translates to CASSPWPGANQPQHF.